Below, 14 T cell receptor beta chains from the same sample are listed, as sequenced in a study of cytomegalovirus exposure and HLA in healthy donors. With 60 Vbeta and 13 Jbeta primers, the PCR was carried out. Libraries were prepared by immunoSEQ multiplex PCR; TCRdb keeps only in-frame clonotypes and omits some of them. The table has 200,000 to 250,000 clones, more than 75% seen once. Sequenced: PBMCs. All receptors derive from a woman aged 40 to 50 in good health and CMV-seropositive.

The CDR3 spells CASSLEWHGTDTQYF. The CDR3, as DNA: TGCGCCAGCAGCTTGGAATGGCACGGCACAGATACGCAGTATTTT. J is TRBJ2-3 and V is TRBV5-1; D unresolved. Germline-derived CDR1 and CDR2 are SGHRS and YFSETQ. The CDR3 consists of 15 residues. The V gene lost 0 bases and the J gene lost 1 base, with 9 bases spanning the gap.

This chain links TRBV19 with TRBJ1-2; TRBD1 might be the D (6 bases). Germline CDR1 is LNHDA and CDR2 is SQIVND (reference sequence). This CDR3 has 14 residues. Trimming left V 3 bases short and J 5 bases short, with 13 bases between. CDR3 amino acids: CASSIRQGPYGYTF. The CDR3 nucleotides read TGTGCCAGTAGTATTCGGCAGGGGCCGTATGGCTACACCTTC.

This sequence joins TRBV27 and TRBJ1-2; 11 bases are a match to TRBD1. The V segment lost 0 bases and the J segment 4 bases; nucleotides outside the gene matches: 10. Germline V lookup: CDR1 MNHEY, CDR2 SMNVEV (reference sequence). The CDR3 length is 18 residues. DNA for the CDR3: TGTGCCAGCAGTTTATCTATAAGGACAGGGGGCGCCATCTATGGCTACACCTTC. This codes for CASSLSIRTGGAIYGYTF.

The chain uses TRBV7-9 and TRBJ1-2, with 9 bases lining up with TRBD1. Germline V gene lookup returns CDR1 SEHNR and CDR2 FQNEAQ (reference sequence). Trimming removed 7 bases from V and 10 bases from J; junction bases left unmatched: 10. The CDR3 contains 13 residues. The CDR3 nucleotides are TGTGCCAGCACCATTGGACAGGGGCGCGACTACACCTTC. It is translated as CASTIGQGRDYTF.

The V gene is TRBV5-6, the J gene TRBJ2-7, with 9 positions matching TRBD2. Germline CDR1 SGHDT, CDR2 YYEEEE. The CDR3 has 16 amino acids. J was trimmed by 2 bases and V by 0 bases; bases with no gene match: 6. The CDR3 bases are TGTGCCAGCAGCTTGGCAGCGGGACTAGCCGCCTACGAGCAGTACTTC. Protein sequence: CASSLAAGLAAYEQYF.

This clone was picked up a small number of times. CDR3 nucleotides: TGTGCCAGCAGCCTCCAGCCTAGCGGGAGGACAGATACGCAGTATTTT. This translates into CASSLQPSGRTDTQYF. The chain employs TRBV9 and TRBJ2-3; 11 nucleotides align to TRBD2. The trim removed 4 bases at V and 3 bases at J, leaving 7 bases unmatched. The CDR3 contains 16 residues. Germline V gene data show CDR1 as SGDLS and CDR2 as YYNGEE.

The chain is built from TRBV2 and TRBJ1-2, with D unresolved. CDR1 is SNHLY and CDR2 is FYNNEI in the germline V gene. V lost 7 bases, J lost 2 bases, and 11 bases lay in between. The CDR3 contains 13 residues. CDR3 DNA: TGTGCCAGCACCCCCCGAAGCAACTATGGCTACACCTTC. Protein product: CASTPRSNYGYTF.

V gene TRBV5-1 combines with J gene TRBJ2-3, with D possibly matching TRBD2 (7 bases). From germline, CDR1 is SGHRS and CDR2 YFSETQ. There are 15 residues in the CDR3. The ends were cut back, 4 bases at V and 4 bases at J, with 16 bases in the middle. CDR3 nucleotides: TGCGCCAGCAGCATCGCAGGGAGGGGGGCAGATACGCAGTATTTT. It is translated as CASSIAGRGADTQYF.

The chain recombines TRBV6-5 with TRBJ1-2, with TRBD1 matching 7 bases. This CDR3 spans 14 amino acids. The germline V gene has CDR1 MNHEY and CDR2 SVGAGI. Unmatched junction bases numbered 9, after V lost 7 bases and J lost 4 bases. CDR3 coding DNA: TGTGCCAGCACGATAGGACAGGCCGGCTATGGCTACACCTTC. Protein sequence: CASTIGQAGYGYTF.

This rearrangement joins TRBV30 to TRBJ1-2; D remains unclear. CDR3 size: 12 residues. The V end was cut by 3 bases, the J end by 8 bases, with 13 bases between. Germline-derived CDR1 and CDR2 are GTSNPN and SVGIG (reference sequence). CDR3 nucleotide sequence: TGTGCCTGGAGAGAAACAGTCCGCGGCTACACCTTC. Translated: CAWRETVRGYTF.

Turning to this clone: Its ends do not fully match the called genes, so a read error is possible. The gene calls are TRBV7-9 and TRBJ2-3; 8 nucleotides match TRBD1. The CDR3 is made up of 18 amino acids. CDR1 is SEHNR, CDR2 FQNEAQ, per germline (reference sequence). Here the CDR3 reads CSSSLTPRQGKETDTQYF. CDR3 nucleotide sequence: TGTTCCAGCAGCCTCACCCCTCGACAGGGGAAGGAAACAGATACGCAGTATTTT.

The chain is built from TRBV18 and TRBJ1-4, with D maybe TRBD1 (6 bases). The V gene's germline CDR1 is KGHSH and CDR2 LQKENI. V gave up 6 bases and J gave up 5 bases, with 16 bases separating them. The CDR3 has 15 residues. As DNA, the CDR3 is TGTGCCAGCTCGGCGTTAAGTACAGGGAATGAAAAACTGTTTTTT. It specifies CASSALSTGNEKLFF.

The rearrangement uses TRBV5-1 and TRBJ1-4, with TRBD1 identical over 7 bases. Germline V gene data show CDR1 as SGHRS and CDR2 as YFSETQ. The CDR3 sequence is 14 residues long. The J segment lost 7 bases and the V segment lost 0 bases, leaving 3 bases of the junction unmatched. CDR3 sequence reads: CASSLVGGGEKLFF. Written as DNA, the CDR3 is TGCGCCAGCAGCTTGGTAGGGGGCGGTGAAAAACTGTTTTTT. Combining the CDR3 with reference TRBV5-1 and TRBJ1-4 gives the whole variable domain KAGVTQTPRYLIKTRGQQVTLSCSPISGHRSVSWYQQTPGQGLQFLFEYFSETQRNKGNFPGRFSGRQFSNSRSEMNVSTLELGDSALYLCASSLVGGGEKLFFGSGTQLSVL.

For the CDR3, the DNA is TGTGCCAGCAGATTTACAGGGGGCTACGAGCAGTACTTC. It specifies CASRFTGGYEQYF. The chain employs TRBV6-5 and TRBJ2-7, with 8 bases aligning to TRBD1. Germline-derived CDR1 and CDR2 are MNHEY and SVGAGI. The CDR3 length is 13 residues. V was clipped by 6 bases and J by 3 bases; unmatched bases: 4.